The source of this T cell receptor (beta chain) is a study of blood T cell repertoires in COVID-19. In the study overall: Both acute and convalescent COVID-19 samples were obtained from the United States, Italy and Spain.

Produced via immunoSEQ multiplex PCR; TCRdb's table is partial and in-frame only. Here the sample spans 200,000 to 300,000 clones, roughly 85% being singletons. In germline, CDR1 is MDHEN, CDR2 SYDVKM. Trimming took 5 bases from V and 5 from J; bases not matched to a gene: 4. The CDR3 contains 13 residues. Participant reports of clinical history set cohort assignment. The clonotype was recovered from a woman in her forties or fifties with acute COVID-19. V is TRBV28 and J is TRBJ1-2; 8 bases agree with TRBD1. Sequenced: PBMCs or T cells enriched from blood (not recorded which). The CDR3 region is CASSEGQAYGYTF. The DNA of the CDR3 is TGTGCCAGCAGTGAGGGACAGGCTTATGGCTACACCTTC.